This TCR beta chain appears in the sequencing data of a study of cytomegalovirus exposure and HLA in healthy donors. V lost 0 bases to trimming and J lost 4 bases; unmatched junction nucleotides: 4. Germline CDR1 is MNHEY and CDR2 is SVGAGI. The CDR3 runs 16 residues. PCR used 60 Vbeta primers and 13 Jbeta primers. Using immunoSEQ multiplex PCR, the repertoire was profiled, and TCRdb retains in-frame clones only, with some absent. The table records some 90,000 clones, 75% to 90% of them present only once. The sequencing input was PBMCs. This chain joins TRBV6-5 and TRBJ2-1, with 9 bases aligning to TRBD2. The sequence was collected from a man aged 50 to 59 in good health and CMV-seropositive. CDR3 region: CASSYSAGGTYNEQFF. DNA of the CDR3: TGTGCCAGCAGTTACTCAGCGGGGGGAACTTACAATGAGCAGTTCTTC.